This T cell receptor beta chain was found in a study of blood T cell repertoires in COVID-19. About the research overall: PBMCs, B-cell-depleted T cells, or T cells provided the cDNA or gDNA that made up the material.

V was shortened by 4 bases and J by 5 bases, with 15 bases between the two germline ends. The CDR3 covers 14 residues. Germline loops: CDR1 SGHDT, CDR2 YYEEEE. Method: immunoSEQ multiplex PCR; TCRdb's copy keeps in-frame clones and lacks some. This table holds approximately 170,000 clones, just over 90% found once. In Seattle, patients joined the study during active infection and were tracked longitudinally. Sequenced: peripheral blood. The rearrangement joins TRBV5-6 to TRBJ1-1; no firm D call. The sequence was collected from a woman aged 55 to 70 with COVID-19, enrolled during active disease. CDR3 nucleotide sequence: TGTGCCAGCAGCCAAACGGGATTGGGGACTGAAGCTTTCTTT. As protein: CASSQTGLGTEAFF.